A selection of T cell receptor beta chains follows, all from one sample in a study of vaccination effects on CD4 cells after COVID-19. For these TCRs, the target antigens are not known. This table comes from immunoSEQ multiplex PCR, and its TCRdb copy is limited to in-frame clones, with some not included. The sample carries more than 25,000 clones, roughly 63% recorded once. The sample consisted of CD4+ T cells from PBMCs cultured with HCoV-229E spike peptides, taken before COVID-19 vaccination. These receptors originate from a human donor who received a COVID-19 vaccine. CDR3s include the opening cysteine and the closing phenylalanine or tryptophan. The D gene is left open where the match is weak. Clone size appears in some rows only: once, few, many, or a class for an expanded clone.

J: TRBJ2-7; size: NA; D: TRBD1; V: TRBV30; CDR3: CAWPGGEQYF; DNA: TGTGCCTGGCCAGGGGGCGAGCAGTACTTC
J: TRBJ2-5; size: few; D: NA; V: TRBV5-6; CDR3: CASSLVLAQIQETQYF; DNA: TGTGCCAGCAGCTTGGTTTTAGCACAGATTCAAGAGACCCAGTACTTC
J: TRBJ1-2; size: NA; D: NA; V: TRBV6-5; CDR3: CASSYRAPPNYGYTF; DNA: TGTGCCAGCAGTTACCGGGCACCCCCTAACTATGGCTACACCTTC
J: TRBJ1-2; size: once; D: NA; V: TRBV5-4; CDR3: CASSFGQLLNYGYTF; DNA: TGTGCCAGCAGCTTCGGACAGCTACTTAACTATGGCTACACCTTC
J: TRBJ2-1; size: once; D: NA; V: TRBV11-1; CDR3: CASSLVAGHEQFF; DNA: TGTGCCAGCAGCTTAGTCGCGGGGCATGAGCAGTTCTTC
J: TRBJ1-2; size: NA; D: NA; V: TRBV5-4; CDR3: CASSLEQGRYGYTF; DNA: TGTGCCAGCAGCTTGGAGCAGGGGCGGTATGGCTACACCTTC
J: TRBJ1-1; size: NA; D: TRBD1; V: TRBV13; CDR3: CASSLGQGRTEAFF; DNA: TGTGCCAGCAGCTTGGGACAGGGGAGGACTGAAGCTTTCTTT
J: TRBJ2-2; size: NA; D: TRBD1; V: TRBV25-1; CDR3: CASSEYKIGTVNTGELFF; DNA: TGTGCCAGCAGTGAATATAAGATAGGGACAGTGAACACCGGGGAGCTGTTTTTT
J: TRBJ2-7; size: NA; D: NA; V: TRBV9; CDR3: CASSVQGFDEQYF; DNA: TGTGCCAGCAGCGTACAGGGGTTCGACGAGCAGTACTTC
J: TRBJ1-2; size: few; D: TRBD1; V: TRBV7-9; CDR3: CASSSGQVVHYGYTF; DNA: TGTGCCAGCAGCTCGGGACAGGTGGTTCACTATGGCTACACCTTC